The 21 T cell receptor beta chains presented below share a single source sample, sequenced in a study of radiotherapy plus CTLA-4 blockade in lung cancer. Data came from immunoSEQ multiplex PCR; TCRdb stores just in-frame clones and leaves some out. The sample lists 25,000 to 35,000 clones; over 75% were seen once. Sequencing was performed on peripheral blood, taken from a patient treated with radiotherapy plus ipilimumab. The receptors shown here come from a human donor with non-small cell lung cancer who had stable disease on radiotherapy plus ipilimumab.

The genes are TRBV7-9 and TRBJ2-1, with TRBD2 as a possible D gene (6 bases). Trimming pared 5 bases from V and 9 bases from J, leaving 17 bases between. The CDR3 loop spans 14 amino acids. Germline loops: CDR1 SEHNR, CDR2 FQNEAQ (reference sequence). The CDR3 nucleotides are TGTGCCAGCAGCCCCCGGGAGCCGCGGGGTGAGCAGTTCTTC. This translates into CASSPREPRGEQFF.

The V call is TRBV11-2, the J call TRBJ2-5; D gene ambiguous. Trimming removed 8 bases from V and 1 base from J, with 8 bases in between. Germline CDR1 SGHAT, CDR2 FQNNGV. The CDR3 is 12 residues long. CDR3 nucleotides: TGTGCCAGCGGAAGAAGCCAAGAGACCCAGTACTTC. It encodes CASGRSQETQYF.

V gene TRBV15 combines with J gene TRBJ2-2, with D possibly TRBD2 on 6 matching bases. This CDR3 comprises 15 residues. Germline-derived CDR1 and CDR2 are LNHNV and YYDKDF (reference sequence). V was shortened by 6 bases and J by 0 bases, with 11 bases between the two germline ends. The CDR3 loop is CATSPGLTNTGELFF. In DNA form, the CDR3 reads TGTGCCACCAGTCCGGGACTGACGAACACCGGGGAGCTGTTTTTT.

DNA of the CDR3: TGTGCCAGTAGTATAGAGACAGGGGTCGCCGGGGCCAACGTCCTGACTTTC. This encodes CASSIETGVAGANVLTF. This sequence joins TRBV19 and TRBJ2-6; 8 nucleotides line up with TRBD1. Germline V gene sequence: CDR1 LNHDA, CDR2 SQIVND (reference sequence). The CDR3 consists of 17 residues. The J segment lost 4 bases and the V segment lost 0 bases, leaving 5 bases of the junction unmatched.

V and J are TRBV19 and TRBJ2-3; D tentatively fits TRBD1 or TRBD2 (6 bases each). CDR3 size: 16 residues. The ends were cut back, 4 bases at V and 0 bases at J, with 14 bases in the middle. Germline-derived CDR1 and CDR2 are LNHDA and SQIVND (reference sequence). The CDR3, as DNA: TGTGCCAGTAGTACAAGACTAGGGGGGAGCACAGATACGCAGTATTTT. Encoded protein: CASSTRLGGSTDTQYF.

The chain carries TRBV11-3 and TRBJ2-3; D is unresolved. CDR3 length: 13 residues. Germline V gene lookup returns CDR1 SGHNT and CDR2 YENEEA. The germline V and J ends were trimmed by 3 bases and 3 bases, with 7 bases remaining between them. The CDR3 sequence: CASSLLRTDTQYF. CDR3 coding DNA: TGTGCCAGCAGCTTGTTAAGGACAGATACGCAGTATTTT.

The chain uses TRBV28 and TRBJ2-1; TRBD2 aligns across 11 bases. CDR3 length equals 17 residues. J was trimmed by 2 bases and V by 4 bases; bases with no gene match: 7. Germline V gene sequence: CDR1 MDHEN, CDR2 SYDVKM. CDR3 region: CASSSLLTSGAYNEQFF. CDR3 coding DNA: TGTGCCAGCAGTTCCCTCCTGACTAGCGGGGCCTACAATGAGCAGTTCTTC.

CDR3 region: CASSLGGFEQYV. The DNA for the CDR3 is TGTGCCAGCAGCTTGGGGGGGTTCGAGCAGTACGTC. This chain uses TRBV5-4 with TRBJ2-7; the D call may be TRBD1 or TRBD2 (5 bases each). The CDR3 is made up of 12 amino acids. Trimming cost V 0 bases and J 6 bases, with 7 bases left between them. Per germline, CDR1 SGHNT and CDR2 YYREEE (reference sequence).

The chain combines TRBV11-2 with TRBJ2-5; TRBD2 matches 8 bases. Germline CDR1 SGHAT, CDR2 FQNNGV. The junction had 9 bases not matched to a gene; V was cut back by 1 base and J by 5 bases. This CDR3 has 16 residues. The CDR3 region is CASSLGGSGARETQYF. The CDR3, as DNA: TGTGCCAGCAGCTTAGGAGGTAGCGGGGCGAGGGAGACCCAGTACTTC.

The V and J genes are TRBV19 and TRBJ2-5, with unresolved D. Trimming removed 6 bases from V and 4 bases from J, with 15 bases in between. Germline CDR1 reads LNHDA; CDR2 reads SQIVND (reference sequence). There are 14 residues in the CDR3. In nucleotides, the CDR3 is TGTGCCAGTAGCCTCAGCCCAGCGTTAGAGACCCAGTACTTC. Its translation is CASSLSPALETQYF.

This chain joins TRBV27 and TRBJ2-5; maybe TRBD2 (6 bases). CDR1 and CDR2 from the germline V gene are MNHEY and SMNVEV (reference sequence). V lost 3 bases, J lost 5 bases, and 13 bases lay in between. This CDR3 region has 14 residues. CDR3 nucleotides: TGTGCCAGCAGTTTCAGCGGGCTTGGGGAGACCCAGTACTTC. Protein product: CASSFSGLGETQYF.

J is TRBJ2-7 and V is TRBV6-1, with D tentatively TRBD1 or TRBD2 (5 bases each). CDR1 is MNHNS and CDR2 is SASEGT in the germline V gene. The V end lost 5 bases, the J end lost 3 bases, and 14 bases lay between the germline ends. This CDR3 region has 14 residues. The CDR3 is CASSPSRDGYEQYF. The DNA of the CDR3 is TGTGCCAGCAGTCCTAGTAGGGACGGCTACGAGCAGTACTTC.

The chain links TRBV7-9 to TRBJ2-7; 13 bases fit TRBD2. This CDR3 is 17 amino acids long. The trim removed 0 bases at V and 1 base at J, leaving 3 bases unmatched. Germline assignment: CDR1 SEHNR and CDR2 FQNEAQ (reference sequence). The CDR3 nucleotides are TGTGCCAGCAGCTTAGCCAAGACTAGCGGGGGGTCCTACGAGCAGTACTTC. It codes for CASSLAKTSGGSYEQYF.

The V call is TRBV5-1, the J call TRBJ2-7; D gene unclear. Trimming took off 4 bases at V and 0 bases at J, with 5 bases between the two ends. The CDR3 length is 12 residues. The germline gives CDR1 SGHRS, CDR2 YFSETQ. The CDR3 spells CASSASSYEQYF. DNA of the CDR3: TGCGCCAGCAGCGCTAGCTCCTACGAGCAGTACTTC.

V and J are TRBV19 and TRBJ2-2, with 7 bases fitting TRBD1. The J segment lost 0 bases and the V segment lost 7 bases, leaving 2 bases of the junction unmatched. Germline lookup yields CDR1 LNHDA and CDR2 SQIVND (reference sequence). The CDR3 consists of 14 residues. This CDR3 reads CASIGTANTGELFF. CDR3 nucleotide sequence: TGTGCCAGTATCGGGACAGCGAACACCGGGGAGCTGTTTTTT. Full variable domain (remainder filled in from reference TRBV19 and TRBJ2-2): DGGITQSPKYLFRKEGQNVTLSCEQNLNHDAMYWYRQDPGQGLRLIYYSQIVNDFQKGDIAEGYSVSREKKESFPLTVTSAQKNPTAFYLCASIGTANTGELFFGEGSRLTVL.

The chain combines TRBV4-1 with TRBJ2-3, with unresolved D. The ends were cut back, 0 bases at V and 0 bases at J, with 13 bases in the middle. The CDR3 covers 17 residues. The V gene's germline CDR1 is MGHRA and CDR2 YSYEKL. The CDR3 reads CASSQESFGTSTDTQYF. The DNA of the CDR3 is TGCGCCAGCAGCCAAGAATCCTTCGGAACTAGCACAGATACGCAGTATTTT.

The CDR3 DNA follows: TGTGCCAGCAGCCTGCAGGATACGCAGTATTTT. It is translated as CASSLQDTQYF. V and J are TRBV5-4 and TRBJ2-3; no clear D gene. V dropped 4 bases and J dropped 6 bases, with 6 bases sitting between them. Germline values: CDR1 SGHNT, CDR2 YYREEE (reference sequence). The CDR3 spans 11 residues.

The V gene is TRBV6-6, the J gene TRBJ1-3; maybe TRBD1 (5 bases). This CDR3 has 14 residues. With 2 bases removed from V and 3 bases from J, the gap between germline ends came to 8 bases. Per germline, CDR1 MNHNY and CDR2 SVGAGI (reference sequence). CDR3 protein: CASSYTGLGNTIYF. The CDR3 DNA reads as TGTGCCAGCAGTTACACGGGACTTGGAAACACCATATATTTT.

The chain recombines TRBV9 with TRBJ2-5; the match to TRBD2 covers 7 bases. The germline gives CDR1 SGDLS, CDR2 YYNGEE. V was clipped by 0 bases and J by 3 bases; unmatched bases: 2. The length of the CDR3 is 14 residues. The CDR3 protein is CASSVGLAEETQYF. The DNA for the CDR3 is TGTGCCAGCAGCGTAGGTCTAGCGGAAGAGACCCAGTACTTC.

V usage is TRBV5-1 and J usage is TRBJ1-4; 7 bases agree with TRBD1. The germline CDR1 and CDR2 sequences are SGHRS and YFSETQ. V was pared by 0 bases and J by 8 bases, with 4 bases of the junction left unmatched. CDR3 length: 14 residues. CDR3 bases: TGCGCCAGCAGCTTGGGGGGGACAGTCGAAAAACTGTTTTTT. Translating it yields CASSLGGTVEKLFF.

This sequence joins TRBV9 and TRBJ1-1, with D possibly being TRBD1 (6 bases). Trimming removed 0 bases at V and 7 bases at J, with 16 bases between. Looked up from germline, CDR1 is SGDLS and CDR2 is YYNGEE. The CDR3 spans 15 residues. The CDR3 sequence: CASSVGAGTTLEAFF. DNA of the CDR3: TGTGCCAGCAGCGTAGGGGCCGGGACAACTCTTGAAGCTTTCTTT. The variable domain in full, with the rest retrieved from reference TRBV9 and TRBJ1-1, is DSGVTQTPKHLITATGQRVTLRCSPRSGDLSVYWYQQSLDQGLQFLIQYYNGEERAKGNILERFSAQQFPDLHSELNLSSLELGDSALYFCASSVGAGTTLEAFFGQGTRLTVV.